One sample yielded the 7 T cell receptor beta chains listed below, sequenced in a study of identical twins. TCRdb reanalysed the 5' RACE reads using MiXCR and keeps one entry per CDR3 protein. The sample yields about 570,000 distinct CDR3 sequences, roughly 9.9% seen once. These data are also associated with another study on yellow fever vaccine responses in identical twins.

Input material: PBMCs. These receptors came from a young woman in good health.

The chain couples TRBV5-1 to TRBJ1-6, with TRBD1 matching 8 bases. The V segment lost 4 bases and the J segment 8 bases; nucleotides outside the gene matches: 5. Germline V gene lookup returns CDR1 SGHRS and CDR2 YFSETQ. The CDR3 is 14 amino acids. CDR3 coding DNA: TGCGCCAGCAGCCCGGACAGGGTTTATTCACCCCTCCACTTT. It codes for CASSPDRVYSPLHF.

This clonotype was observed at least ten times. This chain uses TRBV6-5 with TRBJ2-5, with D possibly being TRBD2 (6 bases). V gave up 4 bases and J gave up 5 bases, with 14 bases separating them. Germline V gene sequence: CDR1 MNHEY, CDR2 SVGAGI. CDR3 size: 14 residues. The CDR3 loop is CASSFPGDRETQYF. CDR3 bases: TGTGCCAGCAGTTTTCCGGGGGACCGGGAGACCCAGTACTTC.

This clonotype was seen a few times. The chain joins TRBV27 to TRBJ2-2; D is uncertain. The CDR3 contains 16 residues. The ends were cut back, 1 base at V and 3 bases at J, with 12 bases in the middle. Germline lookup yields CDR1 MNHEY and CDR2 SMNVEV (reference sequence). This chain's CDR3 is CASSLFWTKYTGELFF. The DNA of the CDR3 is TGTGCCAGCAGTTTATTCTGGACGAAATACACCGGGGAGCTGTTTTTT.

This sequence joins TRBV14 and TRBJ2-1; D may be TRBD1 (6 bases). CDR3 length equals 18 residues. Germline CDR1 and CDR2: SGHDN and FVKESK. V was shortened by 1 base and J by 2 bases, with 18 bases between the two germline ends. CDR3 in DNA: TGTGCCAGCAGCCAAGTAAAGGGGACACGTTATGCCTACAATGAGCAGTTCTTC. This encodes CASSQVKGTRYAYNEQFF.

The rearrangement uses TRBV10-2 and TRBJ1-1; 7 bases match TRBD1. The germline CDR1 and CDR2 sequences are WSHSY and SAAADI. V gave up 3 bases and J gave up 5 bases; unmatched junction bases: 6. CDR3 length: 14 amino acids. In DNA, the CDR3 is TGCGCCAGCAGTGAACCCAGGGGGGGGACTGAAGCTTTCTTT. Translating gives CASSEPRGGTEAFF.

The chain has TRBV20-1 and TRBJ2-4; 10 nucleotides line up with TRBD1. The length of the CDR3 is 15 residues. Losses at the gene ends were 0 bases for V and 8 bases for J; bases not matched to a gene: 7. The germline gives CDR1 DFQATT, CDR2 SNEGSKA (reference sequence). The CDR3 DNA reads as TGCAGTGCTAGAGAGGGACAGGGGATCGAGGACATTCAGTACTTC. It yields the protein CSAREGQGIEDIQYF.

In its sample, this clonotype was seen a few times. The chain joins TRBV5-1 to TRBJ2-7; D is unresolved. Between the trimmed V and J ends, which lost 4 bases and 2 bases, there was a span of 7 bases. The CDR3 covers 12 residues. Germline loops: CDR1 SGHRS, CDR2 YFSETQ. CDR3 sequence reads: CASSPPTYEQYF. CDR3 in DNA: TGCGCCAGCAGCCCTCCGACCTACGAGCAGTACTTC.